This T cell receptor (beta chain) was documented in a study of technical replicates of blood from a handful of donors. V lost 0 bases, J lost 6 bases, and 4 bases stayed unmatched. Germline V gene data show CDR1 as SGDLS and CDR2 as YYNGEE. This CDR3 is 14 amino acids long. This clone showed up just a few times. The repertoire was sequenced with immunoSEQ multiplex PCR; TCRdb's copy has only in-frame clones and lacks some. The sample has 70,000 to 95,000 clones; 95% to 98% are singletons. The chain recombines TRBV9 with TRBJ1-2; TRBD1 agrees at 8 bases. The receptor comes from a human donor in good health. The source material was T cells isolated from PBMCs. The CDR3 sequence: CASSVEDRDHGYTF. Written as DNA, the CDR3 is TGTGCCAGCAGCGTAGAGGACAGGGACCATGGCTACACCTTC. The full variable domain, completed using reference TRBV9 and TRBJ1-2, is DSGVTQTPKHLITATGQRVTLRCSPRSGDLSVYWYQQSLDQGLQFLIQYYNGEERAKGNILERFSAQQFPDLHSELNLSSLELGDSALYFCASSVEDRDHGYTFGSGTRLTVV.